This TCR beta chain comes out of a study of blood T cell repertoires in COVID-19. The overall study: The United States, Italy and Spain provided the acute and convalescent COVID-19 samples. T cells, B-cell-depleted T cells, or PBMCs supplied cDNA or gDNA.

Authors' methods: Amplification from reference gene primers served as the basis for estimated nucleated cell counts. Assay: immunoSEQ multiplex PCR; the TCRdb copy retains only in-frame clones and omits some. The V and J calls and clone size come from that table; D and trimming were worked out from the DNA. In the table there are about 190,000 clones, 75% to 90% of which are singletons. Germline V gene sequence: CDR1 MNHEY, CDR2 SVGAGI. V gave up 5 bases and J gave up 0 bases, with 8 bases separating them. The CDR3 loop spans 14 amino acids. The specimen was peripheral blood. The source is a man under 40 with acute or convalescent COVID-19. The chain is built from TRBV6-5 and TRBJ2-1; TRBD2 might be the D (6 bases). CDR3 coding DNA: TGTGCCAGCAGTCTAGCGTTCTCCTACAATGAGCAGTTCTTC. This translates into CASSLAFSYNEQFF.